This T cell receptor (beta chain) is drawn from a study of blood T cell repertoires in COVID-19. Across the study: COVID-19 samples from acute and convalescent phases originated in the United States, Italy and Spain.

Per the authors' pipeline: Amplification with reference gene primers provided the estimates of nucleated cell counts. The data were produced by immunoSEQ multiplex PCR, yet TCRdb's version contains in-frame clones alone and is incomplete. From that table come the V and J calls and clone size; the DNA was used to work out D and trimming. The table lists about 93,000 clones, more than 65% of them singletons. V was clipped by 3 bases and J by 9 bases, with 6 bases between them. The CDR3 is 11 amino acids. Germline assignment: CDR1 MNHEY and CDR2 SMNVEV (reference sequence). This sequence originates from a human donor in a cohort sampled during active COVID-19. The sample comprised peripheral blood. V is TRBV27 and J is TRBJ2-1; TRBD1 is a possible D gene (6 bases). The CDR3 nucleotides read TGTGCCAGCAGTTTCAGGGGTGAGCAGTTCTTC. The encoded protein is CASSFRGEQFF.